This T cell receptor beta chain is from a study of Ad26.COV2.S vaccination and SARS-CoV-2 variants. Clones were sequenced by immunoSEQ multiplex PCR, and TCRdb holds only the in-frame ones, with some missing. The sample has tens of thousands of clones; 83% are singletons. The CDR3 sequence is 18 residues long. Details on this clone: Antigen specificity is unknown.

Findings and limits, study-wide: People who got the vaccine or the placebo had similar non-spike TCR breadth. Spike-specific responses of CD8+ and CD4+ T cells were reported to display substantial breadth after vaccination. Vaccinees displayed broader spike-specific TCR repertoires than placebo recipients. Using TCR breadth and depth analyses may have led to underestimated total T cell responses.

The rearrangement links TRBV21-1 to TRBJ1-5; the tabulated D call, TRBD1, remains unverified against the DNA. TRBV21-1 is given as a pseudogene. This TCR was sampled from a human donor who had recovered from COVID-19. This material consisted of peripheral blood, taken after recovery from COVID-19. The CDR3 is CASSKGPLGTSSNQPQHF. The CDR3 region has the DNA TGTGCCAGCAGCAAAGGACCCCTAGGGACATCGAGCAATCAGCCCCAGCATTTT.